Below, 9 T cell receptor beta chains from the same sample are listed, as sequenced in a study of long-term antiretroviral therapy in people with HIV. Survey level was the resolution at which the v3.0 immunoSEQ assay ran. The repertoire was sequenced with immunoSEQ multiplex PCR; TCRdb's copy has only in-frame clones and lacks some. The table records 24,000 or so clones, roughly 85% of them present only once. This material consisted of unsorted PBMCs, taken 1.2 years after starting antiretroviral therapy. The receptors shown here come from a woman between 40 and 50 years old with HIV.

The chain has TRBV29-1 and TRBJ1-1; no firm D call. CDR3 length: 14 amino acids. CDR1 and CDR2 (germline): SQVTM, ANQGSEA. V lost 2 bases and J lost 1, with 11 bases in between. CDR3: CSVEKGLGNTEAFF. DNA of the CDR3: TGCAGCGTTGAAAAGGGATTAGGGAACACTGAAGCTTTCTTT.

This clone was seen more than once but under ten times. The chain has TRBV19 and TRBJ1-2, with D perhaps matching TRBD1 (5 bases). The CDR3 covers 15 residues. CDR1 is LNHDA and CDR2 is SQIVND in the germline V gene (reference sequence). Trimming cost V 7 bases and J 8 bases, with 23 bases left between them. This CDR3 is CASTNRRGASSGYTF. The CDR3 DNA follows: TGTGCCAGTACCAACCGCCGCGGGGCCAGTAGCGGCTACACCTTC.

CDR3 sequence (DNA): TGTGCCAGCAGCTCGGACGGGGGGCGCGATACGCAGTATTTT. This sequence encodes CASSSDGGRDTQYF. V gene TRBV7-2 combines with J gene TRBJ2-3, with a possible D match to TRBD2 (7 bases). V was cut by 4 bases and J by 6 bases, with 14 bases left in between. CDR3 size: 14 residues. Germline V lookup: CDR1 SGHTA, CDR2 FQGNSA.

The V gene is TRBV28, the J gene TRBJ1-2; the D is unclear. CDR3 length equals 13 residues. Germline CDR1 MDHEN, CDR2 SYDVKM. Trimming removed 4 bases from V and 3 bases from J, with 9 bases in between. The CDR3 DNA reads TGTGCCAGCAGTTACACGTTAGACTATGGCTACACCTTC. Translated, it gives CASSYTLDYGYTF.

The rearrangement uses TRBV6-6 and TRBJ2-7; D gene unclear. V was shortened by 7 bases and J by 6 bases, with 19 bases between the two germline ends. The CDR3 spans 14 residues. CDR1 MNHNY and CDR2 SVGAGI come from the germline V gene (reference sequence). CDR3 in DNA: TGTGCCAGCAAACCGACCTTAGACCCCGGCGAGCAGTACTTC. Its protein product is CASKPTLDPGEQYF.

The sample holds a few counts of this clone. The chain links TRBV18 to TRBJ2-7; D unclear. CDR3 length: 13 amino acids. In germline, CDR1 is KGHSH, CDR2 LQKENI. The ends were cut back, 4 bases at V and 3 bases at J, with 10 bases in the middle. The CDR3 DNA reads TGTGCCAGCTCACAAGTAACAGTCTACGAGCAGTACTTC. Translated: CASSQVTVYEQYF. Looking up the rest from reference TRBV18 and TRBJ2-7 gives the full variable domain: NAGVMQNPRHLVRRRGQEARLRCSPMKGHSHVYWYRQLPEEGLKFMVYLQKENIIDESGMPKERFSAEFPKEGPSILRIQQVVRGDSAAYFCASSQVTVYEQYFGPGTRLTVT.

The table lists this clone with a few counts. This specimen includes other DNA sequences encoding the same CDR3. The chain employs TRBV2 and TRBJ1-5; possibly TRBD1 for D (5 bases). The germline CDR1 and CDR2 sequences are SNHLY and FYNNEI. With 7 bases removed from V and 1 base from J, the gap between germline ends came to 8 bases. The CDR3 is made up of 13 amino acids. The CDR3 DNA follows: TGTGCCAGCAAGAGGGACAGCAATCAGCCCCAGCATTTT. Amino acids: CASKRDSNQPQHF.

The V gene is TRBV27, the J gene TRBJ2-1, with D hard to call. The CDR3 contains 13 residues. V lost 3 bases and J 4 bases, leaving 7 bases between the germline ends. Germline V gene lookup returns CDR1 MNHEY and CDR2 SMNVEV (reference sequence). In nucleotides, the CDR3 is TGTGCCAGCAGTTTTCAGGATTACAATGAGCAGTTCTTC. Translating gives CASSFQDYNEQFF.

This clone was observed once. The V gene is TRBV4-2, the J gene TRBJ2-3; D is unclear. Germline lookup yields CDR1 LGHNA and CDR2 YNFKEQ. The CDR3 has 15 amino acids. Trimming pared 4 bases from V and 2 bases from J, leaving 13 bases between. The CDR3 is CASSRSSSTTDTQYF. CDR3 DNA sequence: TGTGCCAGCAGCCGCAGTAGTTCGACCACAGATACGCAGTATTTT.